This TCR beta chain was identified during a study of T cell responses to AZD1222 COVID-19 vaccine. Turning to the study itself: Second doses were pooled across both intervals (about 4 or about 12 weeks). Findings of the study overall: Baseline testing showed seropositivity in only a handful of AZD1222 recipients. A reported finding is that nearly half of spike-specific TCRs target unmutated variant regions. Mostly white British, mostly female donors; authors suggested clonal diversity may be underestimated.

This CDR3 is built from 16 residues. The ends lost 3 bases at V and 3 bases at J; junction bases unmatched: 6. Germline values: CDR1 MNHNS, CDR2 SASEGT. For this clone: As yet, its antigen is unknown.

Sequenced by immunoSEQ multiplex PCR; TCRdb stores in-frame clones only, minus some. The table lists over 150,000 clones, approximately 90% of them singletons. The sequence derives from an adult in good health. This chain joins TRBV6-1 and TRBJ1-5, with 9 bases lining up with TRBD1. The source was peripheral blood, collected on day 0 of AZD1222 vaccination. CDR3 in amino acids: CASSDPGTGINQPQHF. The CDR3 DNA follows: TGTGCCAGCAGTGACCCCGGGACAGGGATCAATCAGCCCCAGCATTTT.